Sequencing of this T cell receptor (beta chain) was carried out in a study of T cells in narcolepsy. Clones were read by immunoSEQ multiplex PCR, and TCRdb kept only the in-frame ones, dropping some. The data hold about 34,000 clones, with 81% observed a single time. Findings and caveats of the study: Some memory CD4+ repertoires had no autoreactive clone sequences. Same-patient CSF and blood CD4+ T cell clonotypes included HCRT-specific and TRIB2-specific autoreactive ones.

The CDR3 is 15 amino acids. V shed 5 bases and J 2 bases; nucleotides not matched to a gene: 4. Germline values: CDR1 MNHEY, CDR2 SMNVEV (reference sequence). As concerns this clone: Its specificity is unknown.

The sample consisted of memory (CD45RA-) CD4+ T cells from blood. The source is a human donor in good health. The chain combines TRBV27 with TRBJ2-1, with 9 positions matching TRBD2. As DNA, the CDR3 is TGTGCCAGCAGTCCTAGCGGGATGCCCTACAATGAGCAGTTCTTC. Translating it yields CASSPSGMPYNEQFF.